This T cell receptor (beta chain) was observed in a study of T cell responses to AZD1222 COVID-19 vaccine. Sequencing was performed with immunoSEQ multiplex PCR; in TCRdb, only in-frame clones are kept and a portion is missing. The profile shows approximately 100,000 clones, 85% to 95% of them singletons. Germline V gene data show CDR1 as SNHLY and CDR2 as FYNNEI. The CDR3 loop spans 15 amino acids. V lost 7 bases and J 5 bases, leaving 20 bases between the germline ends. The V and J genes are TRBV2 and TRBJ1-1, with D perhaps TRBD1 (5 bases). Sample: peripheral blood, taken on day 0 of AZD1222 vaccination. The TCR originated in an adult in good health. CDR3: CASKFRPGGMTEAFF. For the CDR3, the DNA is TGTGCCAGCAAGTTTCGCCCGGGGGGAATGACTGAAGCTTTCTTT.